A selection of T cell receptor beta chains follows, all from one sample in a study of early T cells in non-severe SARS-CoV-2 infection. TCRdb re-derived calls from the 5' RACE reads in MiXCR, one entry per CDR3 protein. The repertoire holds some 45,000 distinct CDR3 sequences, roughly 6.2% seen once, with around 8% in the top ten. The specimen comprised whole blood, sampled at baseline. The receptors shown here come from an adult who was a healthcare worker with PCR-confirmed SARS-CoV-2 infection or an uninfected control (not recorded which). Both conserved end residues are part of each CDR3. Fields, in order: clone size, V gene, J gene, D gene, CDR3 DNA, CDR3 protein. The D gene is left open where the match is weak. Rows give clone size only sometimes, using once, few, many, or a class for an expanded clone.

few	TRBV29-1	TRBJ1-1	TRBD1	TGCAGCGTTGGGGATAGGGGACAGAGTTTAATGAACACTGAAGCTTTCTTT	CSVGDRGQSLMNTEAFF
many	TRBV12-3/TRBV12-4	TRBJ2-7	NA	TGTGCCAGCAGCTCCAAGGTATACGAGCAGTACTTC	CASSSKVYEQYF
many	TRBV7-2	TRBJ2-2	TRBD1	TGTGCCAGCGCGGTTACCGGGACAGGGGAAACTGGGGAGCTGTTTTTT	CASAVTGTGETGELFF
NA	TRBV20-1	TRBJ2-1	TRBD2	TGCAGTGCTAGAGAGGGGCGGGAGGTCGATGAGCAGTTCTTC	CSAREGREVDEQFF
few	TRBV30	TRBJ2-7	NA	TGTGCCTGGGGGGGCCCTACCTACGAGCAGTACTTC	CAWGGPTYEQYF
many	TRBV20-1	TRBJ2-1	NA	TGCAGTGCTAGAGTCGTAGGGAGCTCCTACAATGAGCAGTTCTTC	CSARVVGSSYNEQFF
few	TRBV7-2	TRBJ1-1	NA	TGTGCCAGCAGGTATCTGGAAGGCGAAGCTTTCTTT	CASRYLEGEAFF
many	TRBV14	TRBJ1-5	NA	TGTGCCAGCAGCCAAGATCGGGGCACACCCCAGCATTTT	CASSQDRGTPQHF
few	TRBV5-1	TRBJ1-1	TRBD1	TGCGCCAGCAGCTTGAGGGGACAGGCTGAAGCTTTCTTT	CASSLRGQAEAFF
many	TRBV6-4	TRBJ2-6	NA	TGTGCCAGCAGTGACTCGGGGGGCTCTGGGGCCAACGTCCTGACTTTC	CASSDSGGSGANVLTF
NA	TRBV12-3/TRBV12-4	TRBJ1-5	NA	TGTGCCAGCAGTTTAGCGGGGGGACAGCCCCAGCATTTT	CASSLAGGQPQHF